This T cell receptor (beta chain) was sequenced for a study of blood T cell repertoires in COVID-19. Study context: Spain, Italy and the United States supplied samples that represented acute and convalescent COVID-19. Sources were T cells, B-cell-depleted T cells, or PBMCs; the material itself was cDNA or gDNA.

This clone appeared once. In the original analysis: Amplification of reference gene primers was used by the study to estimate nucleated cell counts. Measured with immunoSEQ multiplex PCR; TCRdb has only the in-frame clones, and not every one. That table gives V, J and clone size, and the DNA gave D and trimming. The sample lists some 190,000 clones, 70% to 90% occurring once. V was clipped by 3 bases and J by 4 bases; unmatched bases: 8. CDR1 SNHLY and CDR2 FYNNEI come from the germline V gene. The CDR3 totals 15 residues. The chain couples TRBV2 to TRBJ2-7; 8 bases are shared with TRBD1. The receptor was derived from a human donor in a cohort sampled during active COVID-19. The specimen sequenced was peripheral blood. The CDR3 coding sequence is TGTGCCAGCAGTGATCAGGCAGGGGGCACGTACGAGCAGTACTTC. Protein sequence: CASSDQAGGTYEQYF.